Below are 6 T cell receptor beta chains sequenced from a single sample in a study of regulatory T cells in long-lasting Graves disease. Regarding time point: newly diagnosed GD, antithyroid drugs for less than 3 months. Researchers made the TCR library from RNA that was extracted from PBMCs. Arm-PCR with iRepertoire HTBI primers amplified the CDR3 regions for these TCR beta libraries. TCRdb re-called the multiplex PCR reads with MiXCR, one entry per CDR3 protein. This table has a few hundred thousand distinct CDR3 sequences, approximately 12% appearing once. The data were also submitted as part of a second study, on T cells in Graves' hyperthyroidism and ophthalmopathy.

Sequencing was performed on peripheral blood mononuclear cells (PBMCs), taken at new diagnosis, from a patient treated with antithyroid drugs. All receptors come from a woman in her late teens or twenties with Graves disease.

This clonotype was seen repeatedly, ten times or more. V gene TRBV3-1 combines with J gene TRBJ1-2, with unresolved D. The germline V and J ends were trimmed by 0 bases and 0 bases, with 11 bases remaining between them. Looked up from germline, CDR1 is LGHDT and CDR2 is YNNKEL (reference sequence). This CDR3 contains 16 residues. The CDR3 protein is CASSQEWGKANYGYTF. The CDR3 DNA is TGTGCCAGCAGCCAAGAATGGGGAAAAGCTAACTATGGCTACACCTTC.

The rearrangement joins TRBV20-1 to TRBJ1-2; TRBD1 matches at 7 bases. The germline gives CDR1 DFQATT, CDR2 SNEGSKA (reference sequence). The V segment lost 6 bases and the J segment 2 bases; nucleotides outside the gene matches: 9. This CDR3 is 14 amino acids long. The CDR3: CSAPGDSQNYGYTF. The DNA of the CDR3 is TGCAGTGCCCCCGGGGACAGCCAAAACTATGGCTACACCTTC.

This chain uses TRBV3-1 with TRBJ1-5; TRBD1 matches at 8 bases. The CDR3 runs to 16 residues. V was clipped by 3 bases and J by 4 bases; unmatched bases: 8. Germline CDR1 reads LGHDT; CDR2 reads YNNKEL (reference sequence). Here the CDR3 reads CASSQTGELGNQPQHF. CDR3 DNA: TGTGCCAGCAGCCAGACAGGGGAGTTGGGAAATCAGCCCCAGCATTTT.

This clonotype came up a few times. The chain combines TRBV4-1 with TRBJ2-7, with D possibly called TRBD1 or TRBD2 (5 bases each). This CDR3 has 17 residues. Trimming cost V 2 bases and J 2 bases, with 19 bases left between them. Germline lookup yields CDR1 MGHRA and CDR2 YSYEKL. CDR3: CASSQLLGRDVAYEQYF. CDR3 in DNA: TGCGCCAGCAGCCAATTGTTGGGCAGGGACGTGGCCTACGAGCAGTACTTC.

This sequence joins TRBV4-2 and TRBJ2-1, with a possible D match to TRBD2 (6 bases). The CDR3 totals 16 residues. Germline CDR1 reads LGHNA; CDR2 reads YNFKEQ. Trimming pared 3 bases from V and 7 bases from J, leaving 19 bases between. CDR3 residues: CASSQAHGGSFNEQFF. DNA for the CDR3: TGTGCCAGCAGCCAGGCCCACGGGGGTTCGTTTAATGAGCAGTTCTTC.

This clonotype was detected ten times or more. The CDR3: CASSSISGRGYNEQFF. The DNA of the CDR3 is TGCGCCAGCAGCTCTATTAGCGGGAGGGGATACAATGAGCAGTTCTTC. This chain uses TRBV5-1 with TRBJ2-1; 11 nucleotides agree with TRBD2. CDR3 length equals 16 residues. The germline V gene encodes CDR1 SGHRS and CDR2 YFSETQ. Losses at the gene ends were 3 bases for V and 4 bases for J; bases not matched to a gene: 6.